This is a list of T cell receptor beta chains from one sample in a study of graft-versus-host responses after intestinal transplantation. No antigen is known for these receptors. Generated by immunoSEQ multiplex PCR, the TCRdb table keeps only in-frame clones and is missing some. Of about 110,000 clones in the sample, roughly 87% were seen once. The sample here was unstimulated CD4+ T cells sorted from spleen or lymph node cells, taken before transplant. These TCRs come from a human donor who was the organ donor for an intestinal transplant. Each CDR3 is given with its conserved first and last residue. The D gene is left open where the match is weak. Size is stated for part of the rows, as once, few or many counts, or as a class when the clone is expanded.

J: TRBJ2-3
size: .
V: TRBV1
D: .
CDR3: CTSSQLVAGRTDTQYF
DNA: TGCACCAGCAGCCAATTAGTGGCGGGTAGGACAGATACGCAGTATTTT

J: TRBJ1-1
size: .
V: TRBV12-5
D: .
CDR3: CASGAQGRAEAFF
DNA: TGTGCTAGTGGTGCACAGGGAAGGGCTGAAGCTTTCTTT

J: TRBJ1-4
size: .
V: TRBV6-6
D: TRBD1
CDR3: CASRQNRGANEKLFF
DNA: TGTGCCAGCAGACAGAACAGGGGAGCTAATGAAAAACTGTTTTTT

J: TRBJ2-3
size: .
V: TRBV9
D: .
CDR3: CASSTGGLTDTQYF
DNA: TGTGCCAGCAGCACGGGGGGCCTCACAGATACGCAGTATTTT

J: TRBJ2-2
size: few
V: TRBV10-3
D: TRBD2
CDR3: CAISETSGNTGELFF
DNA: TGTGCCATCAGTGAGACTAGCGGGAACACCGGGGAGCTGTTTTTT

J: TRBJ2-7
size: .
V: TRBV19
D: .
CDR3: CASRPTRTGNSYEQYF
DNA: TGTGCCAGTAGGCCAACGAGGACGGGAAACTCCTACGAGCAGTACTTC

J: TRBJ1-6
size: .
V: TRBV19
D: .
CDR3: CASSIRGRVGSYNSPLHF
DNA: TGTGCCAGTAGTATACGGGGCAGGGTCGGCTCCTATAATTCACCCCTCCACTTT

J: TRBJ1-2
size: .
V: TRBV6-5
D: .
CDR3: CASSRGRNYGYTF
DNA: TGTGCCAGCTCCCGGGGACGGAACTATGGCTACACCTTC

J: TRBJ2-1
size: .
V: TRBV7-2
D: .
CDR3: CASSLWGTYNEQFF
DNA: TGTGCCAGCAGCTTATGGGGGACATACAATGAGCAGTTCTTC

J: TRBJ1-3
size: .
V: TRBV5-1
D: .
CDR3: CASSSGLNRDSGNTIYF
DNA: TGCGCCAGCAGCTCGGGACTCAATCGCGACTCTGGAAACACCATATATTTT

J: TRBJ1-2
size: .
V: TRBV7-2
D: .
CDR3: CASSLGPASSGYTF
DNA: TGTGCCAGCAGCTTGGGGCCCGCCTCGAGTGGCTACACCTTC

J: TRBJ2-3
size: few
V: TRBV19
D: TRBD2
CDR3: CASSASGGRDTQYF
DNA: TGTGCCAGTAGTGCTAGCGGGGGGAGAGATACGCAGTATTTT

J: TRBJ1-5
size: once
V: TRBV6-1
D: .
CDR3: CASSGRTDQPQHF
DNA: TGTGCCAGCAGTGGCCGGACCGATCAGCCCCAGCATTTT

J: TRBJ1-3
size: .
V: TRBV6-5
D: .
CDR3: CASMREGGGNTIYF
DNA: TGTGCCAGCATGAGGGAAGGAGGTGGAAACACCATATATTTT

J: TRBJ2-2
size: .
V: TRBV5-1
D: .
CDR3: CASSLGRGPGELFF
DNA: TGCGCCAGCAGCTTGGGGAGAGGACCCGGGGAGCTGTTTTTT

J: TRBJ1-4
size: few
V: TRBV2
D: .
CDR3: CASSPGPFEKLFF
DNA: TGTGCCAGCAGTCCGGGCCCTTTCGAAAAACTGTTTTTT

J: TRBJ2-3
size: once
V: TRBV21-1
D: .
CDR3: CASSRRRPGTDTQYF
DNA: TGTGCCAGCAGTCGACGGAGACCCGGCACAGATACGCAGTATTTT

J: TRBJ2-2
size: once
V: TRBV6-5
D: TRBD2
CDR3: CASSYSTSGGTGELFF
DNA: TGTGCCAGCAGTTACTCGACTAGCGGGGGTACCGGGGAGCTGTTTTTT

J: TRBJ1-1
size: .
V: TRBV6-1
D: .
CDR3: CASRGLGGNTEAFF
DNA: TGTGCCAGCAGGGGTCTGGGGGGCAACACTGAAGCTTTCTTT